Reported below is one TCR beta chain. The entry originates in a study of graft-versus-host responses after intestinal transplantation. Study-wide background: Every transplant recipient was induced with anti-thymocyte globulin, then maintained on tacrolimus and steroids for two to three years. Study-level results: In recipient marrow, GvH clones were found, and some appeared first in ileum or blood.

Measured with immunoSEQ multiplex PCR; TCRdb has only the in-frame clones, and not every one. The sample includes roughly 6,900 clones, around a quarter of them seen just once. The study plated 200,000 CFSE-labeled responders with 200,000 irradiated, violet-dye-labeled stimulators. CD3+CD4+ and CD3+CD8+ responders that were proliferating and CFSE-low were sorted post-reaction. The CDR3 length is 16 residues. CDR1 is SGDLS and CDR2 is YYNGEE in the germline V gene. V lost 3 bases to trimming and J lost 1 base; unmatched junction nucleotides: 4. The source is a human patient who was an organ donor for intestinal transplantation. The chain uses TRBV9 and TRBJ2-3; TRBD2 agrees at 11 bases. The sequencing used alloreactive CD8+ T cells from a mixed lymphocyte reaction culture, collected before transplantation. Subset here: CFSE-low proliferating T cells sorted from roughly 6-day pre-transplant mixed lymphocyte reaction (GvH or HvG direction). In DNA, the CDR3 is TGTGCCAGCAGCGCCCCACTAGCGGGAGGCACAGATACGCAGTATTTT. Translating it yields CASSAPLAGGTDTQYF.